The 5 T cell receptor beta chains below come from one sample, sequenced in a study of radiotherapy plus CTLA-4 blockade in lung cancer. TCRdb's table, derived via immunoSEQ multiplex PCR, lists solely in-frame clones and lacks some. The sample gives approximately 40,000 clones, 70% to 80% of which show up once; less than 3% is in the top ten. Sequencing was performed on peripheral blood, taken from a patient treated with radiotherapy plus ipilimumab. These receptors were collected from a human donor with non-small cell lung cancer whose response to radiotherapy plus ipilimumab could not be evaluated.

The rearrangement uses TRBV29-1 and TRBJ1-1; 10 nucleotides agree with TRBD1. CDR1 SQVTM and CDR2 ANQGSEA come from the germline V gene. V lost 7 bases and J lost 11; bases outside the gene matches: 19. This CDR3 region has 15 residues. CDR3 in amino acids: CSGSSGGTGAVGAFF. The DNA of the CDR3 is TGCAGCGGGTCCTCTGGGGGGACAGGGGCTGTGGGGGCTTTCTTT.

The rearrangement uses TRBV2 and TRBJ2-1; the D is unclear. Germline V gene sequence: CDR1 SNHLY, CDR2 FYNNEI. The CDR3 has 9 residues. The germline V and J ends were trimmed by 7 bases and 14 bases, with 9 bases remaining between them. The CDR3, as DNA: TGTGCCAGCATTCAGGTGAAGTTCTTC. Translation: CASIQVKFF.

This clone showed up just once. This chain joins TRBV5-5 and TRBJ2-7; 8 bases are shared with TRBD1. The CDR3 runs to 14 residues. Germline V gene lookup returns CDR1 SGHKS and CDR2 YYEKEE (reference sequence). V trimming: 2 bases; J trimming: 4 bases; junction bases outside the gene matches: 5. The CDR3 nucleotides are TGTGCCAGCAGCTTCCGGGACAGGCGTTACGAGCAGTACTTC. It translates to CASSFRDRRYEQYF. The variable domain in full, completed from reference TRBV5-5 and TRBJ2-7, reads DAGVTQSPTHLIKTRGQQVTLRCSPISGHKSVSWYQQVLGQGPQFIFQYYEKEERGRGNFPDRFSARQFPNYSSELNVNALLLGDSALYLCASSFRDRRYEQYFGPGTRLTVT.

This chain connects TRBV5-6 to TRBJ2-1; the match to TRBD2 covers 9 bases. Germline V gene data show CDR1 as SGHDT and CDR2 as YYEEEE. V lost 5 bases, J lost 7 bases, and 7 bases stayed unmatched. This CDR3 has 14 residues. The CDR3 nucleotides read TGTGCCAGCAGTTTACTAGCGGGTGGTAATGAGCAGTTCTTC. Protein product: CASSLLAGGNEQFF.

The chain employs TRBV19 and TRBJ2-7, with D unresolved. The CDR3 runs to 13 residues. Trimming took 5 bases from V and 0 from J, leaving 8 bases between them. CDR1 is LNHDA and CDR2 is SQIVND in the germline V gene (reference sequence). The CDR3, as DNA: TGTGCCAGTAGTTGGCGGAGCTCCTACGAGCAGTACTTC. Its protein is CASSWRSSYEQYF.